A single sample gave rise to the 31 T cell receptor beta chains below, sequenced in a study of T cells in Graves' hyperthyroidism and ophthalmopathy. TCR beta CDR3 regions were amplified from RNA transcripts. TCR CDR3 regions were first amplified by RT-PCR with HTBI primers. TCRdb recomputed calls from the multiplex PCR reads with MiXCR, one row per CDR3 protein. The sample consists of about 350,000 distinct CDR3 sequences, approximately 14% of them appearing once. Sequenced material: blood. These receptors came from a woman aged 30 to 39 with Graves' hyperthyroidism.

This rearrangement joins TRBV19 to TRBJ1-1; D gene uncertain. Germline CDR1 is LNHDA and CDR2 is SQIVND (reference sequence). The CDR3 has 11 amino acids. V was trimmed by 8 bases and J by 4 bases, leaving 8 bases between them. The CDR3 loop reads CASQAGTEAFF. CDR3 nucleotides: TGTGCCAGTCAGGCCGGCACTGAAGCTTTCTTT.

The chain has TRBV12-5 and TRBJ2-2; TRBD2 might be the D (5 bases). Trimming took off 2 bases at V and 3 bases at J, with 7 bases between the two ends. The CDR3 spans 14 residues. CDR1 LGHNT and CDR2 FRNRAP come from the germline V gene. CDR3 sequence: CASGLFGDTGELFF. The CDR3 nucleotides read TGTGCTAGTGGTTTGTTCGGGGACACCGGGGAGCTGTTTTTT.

This clonotype was counted at least ten times. The chain uses TRBV28 and TRBJ2-1; the D gene is possibly TRBD1 (5 bases). Looked up from germline, CDR1 is MDHEN and CDR2 is SYDVKM. V lost 8 bases and J lost 4, with 12 bases in between. The CDR3 sequence is 13 residues long. CDR3 in amino acids: CASLSGIYNEQFF. CDR3 nucleotide sequence: TGTGCCAGCCTATCAGGGATATACAATGAGCAGTTCTTC.

V usage is TRBV20-1 and J usage is TRBJ1-5, with 7 bases fitting TRBD1. The V gene's germline CDR1 is DFQATT and CDR2 SNEGSKA (reference sequence). V was pared by 2 bases and J by 7 bases, with 11 bases of the junction left unmatched. The CDR3 length is 15 residues. The CDR3 sequence: CSARFSTGLSQPQHF. For the CDR3, the DNA is TGCAGTGCTAGATTCTCGACAGGGTTGAGCCAGCCCCAGCATTTT.

At least ten counts were recorded for this clonotype. The chain links TRBV2 to TRBJ2-1; 8 nucleotides align to TRBD2. This CDR3 has 18 amino acids. Germline loops: CDR1 SNHLY, CDR2 FYNNEI. With 7 bases clipped from V and 4 bases from J, the junction kept 18 bases outside the gene matches. CDR3 amino acids: CASILQIEAGVKYNEQFF. CDR3 nucleotide sequence: TGTGCCAGCATTCTACAAATAGAAGCGGGAGTAAAGTACAATGAGCAGTTCTTC.

This chain joins TRBV4-1 and TRBJ1-1; the D is unclear. CDR1 is MGHRA, CDR2 YSYEKL, per germline. The CDR3 is 14 amino acids. Trimming removed 1 base at V and 4 bases at J, with 10 bases between. CDR3 protein: CASSQGTEATEAFF. CDR3 bases: TGCGCCAGCAGCCAAGGGACGGAGGCCACTGAAGCTTTCTTT.

This clonotype was counted only a few times. DNA of the CDR3: TGTGCCAGCGCCCTGGCGGGAGGAGGGAGGCGGGAGCAGTTCTTC. Encoded protein: CASALAGGGRREQFF. The rearrangement links TRBV25-1 to TRBJ2-1; TRBD2 matches 8 bases. Trimming removed 8 bases from V and 10 bases from J; junction bases left unmatched: 16. This CDR3 contains 15 residues. Germline CDR1 is MGHDK and CDR2 is SYGVNS.

The chain uses TRBV7-9 and TRBJ1-3, with no clear D. Trimming left V 5 bases short and J 1 base short, with 9 bases between. Looked up from germline, CDR1 is SEHNR and CDR2 is FQNEAQ (reference sequence). The CDR3 sequence is 14 residues long. CDR3 nucleotide sequence: TGTGCCAGCAGCCCCGGCAAGTCTGGAAACACCATATATTTT. Protein product: CASSPGKSGNTIYF.

This clonotype was observed at least ten times. This chain links TRBV24-1 with TRBJ2-7; D might be TRBD1 (5 bases). The V gene lost 4 bases and the J gene lost 2 bases, with 14 bases spanning the gap. This CDR3 spans 15 amino acids. CDR1 is KGHDR and CDR2 is SFDVKD in the germline V gene. CDR3 coding DNA: TGTGCCACCAGTGACCCTGCAGGGCCGACCTACGAGCAGTACTTC. The encoded protein is CATSDPAGPTYEQYF.

This clonotype was detected ten times or more. The chain employs TRBV11-2 and TRBJ2-5; TRBD2 matches 9 bases. CDR1 SGHAT and CDR2 FQNNGV come from the germline V gene. Trimming removed 4 bases from V and 3 bases from J; junction bases left unmatched: 3. The CDR3 sequence is 14 residues long. CDR3 protein: CASSSRLAEETQYF. DNA for the CDR3: TGTGCCAGCAGCTCCAGACTAGCGGAAGAGACCCAGTACTTC.

This clonotype has just a few counts. This may arise from a read error, as a much more abundant clone is one base away. The gene calls are TRBV11-2 and TRBJ2-5; 9 bases line up with TRBD2. CDR3 size: 15 residues. Germline loops: CDR1 SGHAT, CDR2 FQNNGV. CDR3 sequence: CVSSLGGRGQETQYF. CDR3 nucleotide sequence: TGTGTCAGCAGCTTAGGCGGGAGGGGACAAGAGACCCAGTACTTC.

This clonotype appeared once. A clone one base away is much larger, so this may be a read error. V usage is TRBV7-8 and J usage is TRBJ2-2; 8 bases fit TRBD2. The germline V gene has CDR1 SGHVS and CDR2 FQNEAQ. CDR3 size: 16 residues. CDR3 sequence reads: CANSLLGTSFSGELFF. In nucleotides, the CDR3 is TGTGCCAACAGCTTACTGGGGACTAGTTTTTCCGGGGAGCTGTTTTTT.

This clonotype was detected ten times or more. In nucleotides, the CDR3 is TGTGCCAGCACTCCCGGGACAGGGCAGCCTACCACTGAAGCTTTCTTT. Encoded protein: CASTPGTGQPTTEAFF. The chain is built from TRBV2 and TRBJ1-1; 9 positions agree with TRBD1. Germline assignment: CDR1 SNHLY and CDR2 FYNNEI. The junction had 13 bases not matched to a gene; V was cut back by 7 bases and J by 4 bases. This CDR3 has 16 amino acids.

This clonotype has a handful of counts. This chain links TRBV4-1 with TRBJ1-5, with D possibly TRBD1 on 6 matching bases. Germline CDR1 and CDR2: MGHRA and YSYEKL. V shed 5 bases and J shed 6 bases, with 14 bases lying between them. CDR3 size: 14 residues. CDR3 loop: CASSARGRGQPQHF. For the CDR3, the DNA is TGCGCCAGCAGCGCCCGGGGGCGGGGTCAGCCCCAGCATTTT.

The V and J genes are TRBV27 and TRBJ1-2; no clear D gene. V shed 0 bases and J shed 2 bases, with 7 bases lying between them. This CDR3 region has 14 residues. From germline, CDR1 is MNHEY and CDR2 SMNVEV (reference sequence). The CDR3 nucleotides read TGTGCCAGCAGTTTATCCCCACAGAACTATGGCTACACCTTC. Translation gives CASSLSPQNYGYTF.

This clonotype has at least ten counts. The gene calls are TRBV20-1 and TRBJ1-6; TRBD1 might be the D (6 bases). This CDR3 has 14 amino acids. The V end lost 3 bases, the J end lost 9 bases, and 15 bases lay between the germline ends. CDR1 DFQATT and CDR2 SNEGSKA come from the germline V gene (reference sequence). The DNA for the CDR3 is TGCAGTGCTAGGGCCGGGAAGGGGGGTTCACCCCTCCACTTT. Amino acid sequence: CSARAGKGGSPLHF.

This clonotype has at least ten counts. V is TRBV30 and J is TRBJ1-1; no reliable D call. The V gene lost 0 bases and the J gene lost 6 bases, with 8 bases spanning the gap. From germline, CDR1 is GTSNPN and CDR2 SVGIG (reference sequence). The CDR3 is made up of 12 amino acids. CDR3 sequence: CAWSVRRSEAFF. In DNA, the CDR3 is TGTGCCTGGAGTGTGCGGAGGTCTGAAGCTTTCTTT.

In this sample, this clonotype turned up a few times. The chain uses TRBV5-1 and TRBJ2-1; TRBD1 matches at 9 bases. This CDR3 is 15 amino acids long. V trimming: 4 bases; J trimming: 9 bases; junction bases outside the gene matches: 11. Germline loops: CDR1 SGHRS, CDR2 YFSETQ. The CDR3 coding sequence is TGCGCCAGCAGCCTCGCCGGGACAGGGCGGGGTGAGCAGTTCTTC. Encoded protein: CASSLAGTGRGEQFF.

This clonotype has a count of ten or more. The chain recombines TRBV28 with TRBJ1-2, with D perhaps matching TRBD1 (5 bases). Germline-derived CDR1 and CDR2 are MDHEN and SYDVKM. The CDR3 runs to 12 residues. V was pared by 6 bases and J by 5 bases, with 10 bases between. The CDR3 loop reads CASRQRGYGYTF. In nucleotides, the CDR3 is TGTGCCAGCAGGCAAAGGGGTTATGGCTACACCTTC.

J is TRBJ2-5 and V is TRBV5-4, with D perhaps matching TRBD1 or TRBD2 (5 bases each). The CDR3 extends over 13 amino acids. Germline CDR1 reads SGHNT; CDR2 reads YYREEE (reference sequence). V lost 10 bases and J 3 bases, leaving 16 bases between the germline ends. This CDR3 reads CAASIGDEETQYF. CDR3 DNA sequence: TGTGCCGCGAGTATAGGGGACGAAGAGACCCAGTACTTC.

This clonotype was counted between two and nine times. The chain combines TRBV30 with TRBJ1-2, with D hard to call. V lost 0 bases and J 4 bases, leaving 12 bases between the germline ends. The CDR3 consists of 14 residues. CDR1 is GTSNPN and CDR2 is SVGIG in the germline V gene (reference sequence). As DNA, the CDR3 is TGTGCCTGGAGTGTACGAAGGGAAATCTATGGCTACACCTTC. Amino acids: CAWSVRREIYGYTF.

Only a few counts were recorded for this clonotype. This chain connects TRBV12-3 or TRBV12-4 to TRBJ2-7; 7 bases fit TRBD1. The CDR3 has 12 amino acids. V gave up 3 bases and J gave up 6 bases; unmatched junction bases: 2. The CDR3 DNA sequence: TGTGCCAGCAGTTTGACAGGGCCCGAGCAGTACTTC. Protein sequence: CASSLTGPEQYF.

The chain recombines TRBV2 with TRBJ2-1; TRBD1 is a possible D gene (5 bases). CDR3 length equals 14 residues. The germline V gene encodes CDR1 SNHLY and CDR2 FYNNEI. Between the trimmed V and J ends, which lost 7 bases and 3 bases, there was a span of 13 bases. CDR3: CASNLEGVYNEQFF. The CDR3 DNA reads as TGTGCCAGCAATCTAGAAGGGGTCTACAATGAGCAGTTCTTC.

This clonotype was picked up a small number of times. V gene TRBV5-4 combines with J gene TRBJ2-3; 10 bases match TRBD2. The CDR3 length is 16 residues. V lost 0 bases and J lost 3; bases outside the gene matches: 4. From germline, CDR1 is SGHNT and CDR2 YYREEE (reference sequence). The CDR3 here is CASSLGGGLATDTQYF. The CDR3 region has the DNA TGTGCCAGCAGCTTGGGGGGGGGACTAGCGACAGATACGCAGTATTTT.

V and J are TRBV2 and TRBJ1-5, with 7 positions matching TRBD1. The CDR3 is 14 residues long. Trimming removed 5 bases from V and 7 bases from J; junction bases left unmatched: 8. The germline gives CDR1 SNHLY, CDR2 FYNNEI. The CDR3 is CASSTDRAPQPQHF. The CDR3 coding sequence is TGTGCCAGCAGTACTGACAGGGCCCCCCAGCCCCAGCATTTT.

V and J are TRBV28 and TRBJ1-1; D unresolved. V lost 3 bases and J 4 bases, leaving 18 bases between the germline ends. There are 16 residues in the CDR3. The germline gives CDR1 MDHEN, CDR2 SYDVKM. The CDR3 DNA reads TGTGCCAGCAGTTTGGTGGAGGGCGCCCGTGGCACTGAAGCTTTCTTT. This translates into CASSLVEGARGTEAFF.

The chain is built from TRBV19 and TRBJ2-3; tentative D call: TRBD1 (6 bases). The CDR3 spans 12 residues. Per the germline V gene, CDR1 is LNHDA and CDR2 is SQIVND (reference sequence). V was clipped by 11 bases and J by 2 bases, with 11 bases between them. This CDR3 is CASQGTTDTQYF. The CDR3 DNA follows: TGTGCCTCCCAGGGGACCACAGATACGCAGTATTTT.

This chain's CDR3 is CSVEVLGDGYGYTF. CDR3 DNA sequence: TGCAGCGTTGAAGTTTTAGGAGACGGCTATGGCTACACCTTC. V usage is TRBV29-1 and J usage is TRBJ1-2; D gene ambiguous. With 1 base removed from V and 4 bases from J, the gap between germline ends came to 13 bases. The germline V gene has CDR1 SQVTM and CDR2 ANQGSEA. The CDR3 covers 14 residues.

The V gene is TRBV30, the J gene TRBJ2-1; the D is unclear. The germline V and J ends were trimmed by 2 bases and 12 bases, with 11 bases remaining between them. Germline values: CDR1 GTSNPN, CDR2 SVGIG (reference sequence). The CDR3 is made up of 11 amino acids. Written as DNA, the CDR3 is TGTGCCTGGAGTTCTTCGACGGGGCAGTTCTTC. Amino acids: CAWSSSTGQFF.

This clonotype has just a few counts. The chain recombines TRBV24-1 with TRBJ2-7; no definite D call. Germline V gives CDR1 KGHDR, CDR2 SFDVKD. Deletions cut 9 bases from V and 3 bases from J, with 11 bases between. This CDR3 is 12 amino acids long. DNA of the CDR3: TGTGCCACCCAGGACGACCACTACGAGCAGTACTTC. Translating gives CATQDDHYEQYF.

This clonotype was counted ten times or more. V is TRBV12-3 or TRBV12-4 and J is TRBJ2-5; D is perhaps TRBD1 or TRBD2 (5 bases each). V was trimmed by 5 bases and J by 0 bases, leaving 16 bases between them. This CDR3 is 16 amino acids long. The CDR3 nucleotides read TGTGCCAGCAGTCCCGGCGGGTGGGGGAACCAAGAGACCCAGTACTTC. This encodes CASSPGGWGNQETQYF.